This TCR beta chain stems from a study of regulatory T cells in long-lasting Graves disease. CDR1 is MNHEY, CDR2 SMNVEV, per germline (reference sequence). The CDR3 contains 14 residues. The V gene lost 3 bases and the J gene lost 7 bases, with 13 bases spanning the gap. Time point in this sample: newly diagnosed GD, antithyroid drugs for less than 3 months. The TCR library was made from RNA extracted from PBMCs. To make TCR beta libraries, researchers used iRepertoire HTBI primers and Arm-PCR of CDR3 regions. TCRdb called the multiplex PCR reads again in MiXCR, with one record for every CDR3 protein. Of approximately 350,000 distinct CDR3 sequences in the sample, roughly 17% were seen once. Study-wide points: Persistent disease exhibited a predilection for TRBV28, TRBJ1-2 and TRBJ2-5.

Of note for this clonotype: Its specificity is unknown.

These data were also reused for a study on T cells in Graves' hyperthyroidism and ophthalmopathy. This second report adds: Within blood appeared most thyroid clonotypes that had expanded above 0.001. Stable hyperthyroidism was separated from ophthalmopathy by a model based on 13 V-J features.

The source is a man in his forties with Graves disease. V gene TRBV27 combines with J gene TRBJ2-1; possible D gene TRBD1, 6 bases. This material consisted of peripheral blood mononuclear cells (PBMCs), taken at new diagnosis, from a patient treated with antithyroid drugs. CDR3 nucleotides: TGTGCCAGCAGTTTTGTTTGGGGGCGGAATGAGCAGTTCTTC. It codes for CASSFVWGRNEQFF.